This TCR beta chain was captured by sequencing in a study of T cell repertoires in cytomegalovirus infection. At the level of the study: Shared public TCR beta signatures pointed to both CMV infection and a matching HLA type.

Overall study results and limits: CMV-specific TCR beta clonotypes restricted by HLA-C dominated the ex vivo response. Carriers of CMV plus the relevant HLA were identified by cumulative public TCR beta family frequency.

This clonotype was observed at least ten times. Its matching antigen is unknown. TCRdb ran MiXCR on the reads and lists one entry per CDR3 protein. The data hold some 100,000 distinct CDR3 sequences, with 20% to 30% observed a single time. Trimming cost V 1 base and J 0 bases, with 10 bases left between them. CDR1 is SGHTA and CDR2 is FQGNSA in the germline V gene. The CDR3 consists of 16 residues. Sequenced material: CD8+ T cells from PBMCs. This TCR was recovered from a human donor in good health (CMV status not recorded). Some clones in this sample may be carry-over from other donors' samples. This rearrangement joins TRBV7-2 to TRBJ2-1; the D is unclear. This chain's CDR3 is CASSLVDWSSYNEQFF. In DNA form, the CDR3 reads TGTGCCAGCAGCTTAGTCGACTGGAGCTCCTACAATGAGCAGTTCTTC.